This T cell receptor beta chain derives from a study of T cells in localized non-small cell lung cancer. Repertoires were generated with immunoSEQ multiplex PCR, while TCRdb's copy carries only in-frame clones and drops some. The sample contains about 61,000 clones, about 90% of which appear only once. This CDR3 comprises 14 residues. CDR1 MNHEY and CDR2 SVGAGI come from the germline V gene. Trimming took off 6 bases at V and 2 bases at J, with 12 bases between the two ends. The sequence was collected from a man between 40 and 70 years old with stage I squamous cell lung carcinoma. The sample consisted of peripheral blood, taken before any cancer treatment. This chain uses TRBV6-5 with TRBJ2-3; D gene ambiguous. The CDR3 is CASRPTGSTDTQYF. In DNA form, the CDR3 reads TGTGCCAGCAGACCGACCGGCTCCACAGATACGCAGTATTTT.